These 31 T cell receptor beta chains came from one sample sequenced in a study of shared clonotypes between healthy human individuals. Produced via immunoSEQ multiplex PCR; TCRdb's table is partial and in-frame only. The sample holds some 490,000 clones; about 85% are singletons and the top ten take roughly 13%. The source material was PBMCs. Receptors were obtained from a woman aged 40 to 50 in good health. Some clones in this sample may be carry-over from other donors' samples.

The chain links TRBV5-6 to TRBJ2-5, with 7 bases that match TRBD1. With 4 bases clipped from V and 4 bases from J, the junction kept 13 bases outside the gene matches. Per the germline V gene, CDR1 is SGHDT and CDR2 is YYEEEE. The CDR3 contains 16 residues. The DNA for the CDR3 is TGTGCCAGCAGCCCACGGACAGGAGCAGTTTCAGAGACCCAGTACTTC. Translation: CASSPRTGAVSETQYF.

The J gene is TRBJ2-2, the V gene TRBV5-4; D unresolved. CDR1 and CDR2 from the germline V gene are SGHNT and YYREEE (reference sequence). The CDR3 is 16 residues long. V was trimmed by 4 bases and J by 0 bases, leaving 13 bases between them. In DNA form, the CDR3 reads TGTGCCAGCAGCAGCCTCAGCCCCGCGAACACCGGGGAGCTGTTTTTT. This translates into CASSSLSPANTGELFF.

V gene TRBV7-2 combines with J gene TRBJ2-7, with TRBD1 identical over 9 bases. With 5 bases clipped from V and 5 bases from J, the junction kept 10 bases outside the gene matches. Germline values: CDR1 SGHTA, CDR2 FQGNSA. The CDR3 loop spans 15 amino acids. The CDR3 sequence is CASSRPYRGPHEQYF. As DNA, the CDR3 is TGTGCCAGCAGCCGTCCCTACAGGGGGCCTCACGAGCAGTACTTC.

This chain's CDR3 is CASSHVREETEAFF. In DNA form, the CDR3 reads TGCGCCAGCAGCCATGTCAGAGAAGAAACTGAAGCTTTCTTT. The chain couples TRBV4-1 to TRBJ1-1; D gene unclear. Between the trimmed V and J ends, which lost 3 bases and 5 bases, there was a span of 13 bases. Per the germline V gene, CDR1 is MGHRA and CDR2 is YSYEKL. The CDR3 is 14 amino acids.

The table lists this clone with a count of one. V is TRBV6-6 and J is TRBJ2-5, with 11 bases fitting TRBD2. In germline, CDR1 is MNHNY, CDR2 SVGAGI (reference sequence). The CDR3 has 15 amino acids. V trimming: 5 bases; J trimming: 5 bases; junction bases outside the gene matches: 7. CDR3 protein: CASSATSGRGETQYF. The CDR3 DNA is TGTGCCAGCAGTGCCACTAGCGGGAGAGGGGAGACCCAGTACTTC.

The chain links TRBV10-2 to TRBJ1-4; no firm D call. V was shortened by 0 bases and J by 0 bases, with 8 bases between the two germline ends. This CDR3 comprises 16 residues. Germline V CDR1 and CDR2: WSHSY, SAAADI. CDR3 DNA sequence: TGCGCCAGCAGTGAGTCGAGAGGTGCAACTAATGAAAAACTGTTTTTT. This sequence encodes CASSESRGATNEKLFF.

The gene calls are TRBV4-3 and TRBJ2-1; unclear D gene. Deletions cut 0 bases from V and 0 bases from J, with 12 bases between. CDR1 is LGHNA, CDR2 YSLEER, per germline. This CDR3 region has 17 residues. The CDR3 sequence is CASSQDRSTGSYNEQFF. The CDR3, as DNA: TGCGCCAGCAGCCAAGATAGGAGTACCGGCTCCTACAATGAGCAGTTCTTC.

Comments on this clone: Other DNA variants within this sample encode the same CDR3. The chain carries TRBV28 and TRBJ1-2; no definite D call. Germline CDR1 is MDHEN and CDR2 is SYDVKM. The V end was cut by 2 bases, the J end by 2 bases, with 3 bases between. This CDR3 region has 12 residues. The CDR3 nucleotides read TGTGCCAGCAGTTTACAGAACTATGGCTACACCTTC. It is translated as CASSLQNYGYTF.

This clone was counted many times. In the same sample, other DNA sequences code for this CDR3. The CDR3 here is CASSVRPGDHEQYF. CDR3 DNA: TGTGCCAGCAGCGTAAGACCCGGGGACCACGAGCAGTACTTC. The chain uses TRBV9 and TRBJ2-7; tentatively, D is TRBD1 or TRBD2 (5 bases each). CDR1 is SGDLS, CDR2 YYNGEE, per germline. V shed 1 base and J shed 5 bases, with 13 bases lying between them. This CDR3 region has 14 residues.

This chain connects TRBV29-1 to TRBJ1-2; maybe TRBD1 (5 bases). Between the trimmed V and J ends, which lost 3 bases and 6 bases, there was a span of 17 bases. This CDR3 has 14 amino acids. CDR1 SQVTM and CDR2 ANQGSEA come from the germline V gene. CDR3 region: CSVEGVREPDGYTF. The CDR3 DNA is TGCAGCGTTGAGGGGGTGCGGGAACCCGATGGCTACACCTTC.

Of note for this clone: A far larger clone is one base from this, pointing to a likely read error. Within the sample, other DNA sequences also encode this same CDR3. The genes are TRBV19 and TRBJ1-1; tentative D call: TRBD1 (5 bases). The germline V gene encodes CDR1 LNHDA and CDR2 SQIVND (reference sequence). The CDR3 covers 17 residues. CDR3 sequence (DNA): TGTGCCAGTAGCCGGCGGATGACACAGGTTACGAACACTGAAGCTTTCTTC. Protein: CASSRRMTQVTNTEAFF.

In regard to this clone: A far more abundant clone sits one base away, making this likely a read error. This CDR3 is also generated by other DNA sequences in the sample. The chain has TRBV29-1 and TRBJ2-1; 10 bases match TRBD2. This CDR3 region has 15 residues. Germline-derived CDR1 and CDR2 are SQVTM and ANQGSEA. Trimming took 4 bases from V and 16 from J; bases not matched to a gene: 19. The CDR3 sequence: CSVVGQTSGRAGQFF. The CDR3 coding sequence is TGCAGCGTTGTAGGCCAGACCAGCGGGAGGGCCGGGCAATTCTTC.

This rearrangement joins TRBV11-3 to TRBJ2-5; tentatively, D is TRBD2 (6 bases). Trimming removed 4 bases at V and 5 bases at J, with 11 bases between. The CDR3 covers 13 residues. Germline V gives CDR1 SGHNT, CDR2 YENEEA. The CDR3 sequence: CASSSGGGETQYF. As DNA, the CDR3 is TGTGCCAGCAGCTCTGGGGGAGGCGAGACCCAGTACTTC.

The chain has TRBV9 and TRBJ2-3; D is undetermined. CDR1 SGDLS and CDR2 YYNGEE come from the germline V gene. V was clipped by 0 bases and J by 0 bases, with 17 bases between them. The CDR3 runs to 18 residues. DNA for the CDR3: TGTGCCAGCAGCGTAGCACGGCTCATCTCCCCTAGCACAGATACGCAGTATTTT. Amino acids: CASSVARLISPSTDTQYF. The full variable domain, in which reference TRBV9 and TRBJ2-3 provide the parts outside the CDR3, is DSGVTQTPKHLITATGQRVTLRCSPRSGDLSVYWYQQSLDQGLQFLIQYYNGEERAKGNILERFSAQQFPDLHSELNLSSLELGDSALYFCASSVARLISPSTDTQYFGPGTRLTVL.

The chain links TRBV7-8 to TRBJ2-5; TRBD1 matches at 9 bases. V trimming: 5 bases; J trimming: 7 bases; junction bases outside the gene matches: 17. CDR3 length equals 17 residues. Germline CDR1 reads SGHVS; CDR2 reads FQNEAQ. The CDR3 nucleotides read TGTGCCAGCAGCATACCCCGCTGGGACAGGGTTTTTGGGACCCAGTACTTC. It yields the protein CASSIPRWDRVFGTQYF. The full variable domain, with the rest looked up from reference TRBV7-8 and TRBJ2-5, is GAGVSQSPRYKVAKRGQDVALRCDPISGHVSLFWYQQALGQGPEFLTYFQNEAQLDKSGLPSDRFFAERPEGSVSTLKIQRTQQEDSAVYLCASSIPRWDRVFGTQYFGPGTRLLVL.

The chain has TRBV4-2 and TRBJ1-4, with 7 bases that match TRBD1. CDR1 LGHNA and CDR2 YNFKEQ come from the germline V gene. Trimming removed 5 bases from V and 6 bases from J; junction bases left unmatched: 6. CDR3 length: 14 residues. CDR3: CASSAQGIDEKLFF. CDR3 in DNA: TGTGCCAGCAGCGCACAGGGGATCGATGAAAAACTGTTTTTT.

The J gene is TRBJ2-7, the V gene TRBV4-1; 9 bases agree with TRBD1. The CDR3 loop spans 15 amino acids. CDR1 is MGHRA and CDR2 is YSYEKL in the germline V gene. The ends lost 4 bases at V and 1 base at J; junction bases unmatched: 5. CDR3 in amino acids: CASSPRDRVSYEQYF. The CDR3 nucleotides read TGCGCCAGCAGCCCTCGGGACAGGGTTTCCTACGAGCAGTACTTC.

The chain combines TRBV10-1 with TRBJ1-5; D is undetermined. This CDR3 region has 13 residues. Germline-derived CDR1 and CDR2 are WNHNN and SYGVQD (reference sequence). V gave up 2 bases and J gave up 5 bases, with 7 bases separating them. Written as DNA, the CDR3 is TGCGCCAGCAGTGAGGGCAGATATCAGCCCCAGCATTTT. Translation: CASSEGRYQPQHF.

The V call is TRBV30, the J call TRBJ2-7; D is uncertain. Trimming removed 2 bases from V and 6 bases from J, with 11 bases in between. The length of the CDR3 is 12 residues. CDR1 and CDR2 from the germline V gene are GTSNPN and SVGIG (reference sequence). The DNA of the CDR3 is TGTGCCTGGAGTTACAAGGTCGGCGAGCAGTACTTC. Protein product: CAWSYKVGEQYF.

In this sample, this clone turned up many times. The same CDR3 arises from other DNA sequences in this sample as well. The chain combines TRBV11-3 with TRBJ2-7; no reliable D call. V lost 5 bases, J lost 5 bases, and 7 bases lay in between. Germline V gives CDR1 SGHNT, CDR2 YENEEA. This CDR3 has 11 residues. CDR3 in amino acids: CASSGKDEQYF. The CDR3 DNA reads as TGTGCCAGCAGCGGAAAGGACGAGCAGTACTTC.

The rearrangement links TRBV6-5 to TRBJ1-1, with no clear D. V was trimmed by 3 bases and J by 1 base, leaving 6 bases between them. This CDR3 is 13 amino acids long. Germline CDR1 is MNHEY and CDR2 is SVGAGI. DNA for the CDR3: TGTGCCAGCAGTTATTTAGAGAACACTGAAGCTTTCTTT. It translates to CASSYLENTEAFF.

The V call is TRBV27, the J call TRBJ1-1, with TRBD1 matching over 8 bases. Germline lookup yields CDR1 MNHEY and CDR2 SMNVEV (reference sequence). This CDR3 has 13 residues. The junction had 6 bases not matched to a gene; V was cut back by 5 bases and J by 7 bases. CDR3 sequence (DNA): TGTGCCAGCAGTCGGCAGGGGGCAGGTGAAGCTTTCTTT. Encoded protein: CASSRQGAGEAFF.

The chain is built from TRBV7-9 and TRBJ1-3; D is unclear. CDR1 is SEHNR and CDR2 is FQNEAQ in the germline V gene (reference sequence). The CDR3 is 17 residues long. Trimming removed 0 bases at V and 0 bases at J, with 12 bases between. CDR3 nucleotides: TGTGCCAGCAGCTTAGCGCTTTCACAGAGCTCTGGAAACACCATATATTTT. As protein: CASSLALSQSSGNTIYF. The whole variable domain, filled in from reference TRBV7-9 and TRBJ1-3, reads DTGVSQNPRHKITKRGQNVTFRCDPISEHNRLYWYRQTLGQGPEFLTYFQNEAQLEKSRLLSDRFSAERPKGSFSTLEIQRTEQGDSAMYLCASSLALSQSSGNTIYFGEGSWLTVV.

In its sample, this clone was seen a few times. The CDR3 sequence is CASSLEREMGDTQYF. The CDR3 DNA reads as TGTGCCAGCAGCTTGGAGCGGGAGATGGGAGATACGCAGTATTTT. This chain connects TRBV5-4 to TRBJ2-3; TRBD2 matches at 8 bases. CDR3 length: 15 amino acids. Per germline, CDR1 SGHNT and CDR2 YYREEE (reference sequence). Germline trimming cut 0 bases from V and 5 bases from J; bases unmatched to any gene: 5.

This sequence joins TRBV7-9 and TRBJ2-3; 11 nucleotides match TRBD2. Germline V lookup: CDR1 SEHNR, CDR2 FQNEAQ (reference sequence). The V segment lost 5 bases and the J segment 0 bases; nucleotides outside the gene matches: 4. This CDR3 spans 16 amino acids. The CDR3 DNA sequence: TGTGCCAGCAGCCAAAGGACTAGCGGGAGCACAGATACGCAGTATTTT. It yields the protein CASSQRTSGSTDTQYF.

V and J are TRBV2 and TRBJ2-7; TRBD2 might be the D (6 bases). The length of the CDR3 is 14 residues. Trimming pared 6 bases from V and 2 bases from J, leaving 14 bases between. Germline CDR1 is SNHLY and CDR2 is FYNNEI. Here the CDR3 reads CASRGWRGPYEQYF. The CDR3 DNA is TGTGCCAGCAGAGGGTGGAGGGGACCCTACGAGCAGTACTTC.

This clone was seen repeatedly, ten times or more. V and J are TRBV5-5 and TRBJ1-5; TRBD1 matches 7 bases. V shed 2 bases, J shed 4 bases, and the junction held 9 bases outside the gene matches. Germline V gene lookup returns CDR1 SGHKS and CDR2 YYEKEE (reference sequence). The CDR3 has 16 residues. The CDR3 spells CASSFEGAFWNQPQHF. CDR3 sequence (DNA): TGTGCCAGCAGCTTTGAGGGGGCATTCTGGAATCAGCCCCAGCATTTT.

This clone has only one observation. A much larger clonotype is one base distant, so this may be a read error. Other nucleotide sequences from this sample produce the same CDR3. CDR3 region: CASSYGGNTEAFF. CDR3 nucleotide sequence: TGTGCCAGCAGTTACGGGGGGAACACTGAAGCTTTCTTT. The rearrangement joins TRBV6-6 to TRBJ1-1, with D tentatively TRBD1 (5 bases). This CDR3 contains 13 residues. Germline loops: CDR1 MNHNY, CDR2 SVGAGI (reference sequence). With 2 bases removed from V and 1 base from J, the gap between germline ends came to 5 bases.

The sample holds a few counts of this clone. A much more abundant neighbour one base away suggests this may be a read error. The chain recombines TRBV18 with TRBJ2-2, with 9 positions matching TRBD2. The CDR3 consists of 16 residues. In germline, CDR1 is KGHSH, CDR2 LQKENI. In DNA form, the CDR3 reads TGTGCCAGCTCACCAGCGGGAGGGCCGAGCACCGGGGAGCTGGTTTTT. The encoded protein is CASSPAGGPSTGELVF.

The chain links TRBV11-2 to TRBJ2-4, with D possibly being TRBD1 (6 bases). The CDR3 runs 14 residues. Germline V gene lookup returns CDR1 SGHAT and CDR2 FQNNGV. V was shortened by 5 bases and J by 1 base, with 9 bases between the two germline ends. The CDR3 DNA is TGTGCCAGCAGCGGAAGGGGGGCCAAAAACATTCAGTACTTC. Its translation is CASSGRGAKNIQYF.

This chain uses TRBV28 with TRBJ2-7; D gene uncertain. Germline CDR1 reads MDHEN; CDR2 reads SYDVKM. The ends were cut back, 2 bases at V and 6 bases at J, with 8 bases in the middle. The CDR3 covers 12 residues. CDR3 protein: CASSLRVTEQYF. The CDR3 region has the DNA TGTGCCAGCAGTTTAAGGGTAACCGAGCAGTACTTC.